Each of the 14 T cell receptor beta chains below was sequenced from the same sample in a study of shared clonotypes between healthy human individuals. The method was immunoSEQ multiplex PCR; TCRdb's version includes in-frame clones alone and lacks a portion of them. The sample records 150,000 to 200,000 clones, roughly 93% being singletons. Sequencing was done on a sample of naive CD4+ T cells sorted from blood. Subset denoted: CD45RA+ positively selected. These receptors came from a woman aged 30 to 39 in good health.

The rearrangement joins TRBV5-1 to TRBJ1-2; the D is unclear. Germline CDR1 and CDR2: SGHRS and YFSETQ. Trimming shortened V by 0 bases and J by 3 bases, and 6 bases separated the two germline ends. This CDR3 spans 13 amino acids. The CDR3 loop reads CASSLGEYYGYTF. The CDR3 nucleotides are TGCGCCAGCAGCTTGGGGGAATACTATGGCTACACCTTC.

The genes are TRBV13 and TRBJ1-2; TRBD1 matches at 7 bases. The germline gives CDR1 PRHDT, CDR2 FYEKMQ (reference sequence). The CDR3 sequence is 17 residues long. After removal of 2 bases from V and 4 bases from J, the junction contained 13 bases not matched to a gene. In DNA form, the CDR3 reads TGTGCCAGCAGCTTATCCACGGTTCGACAGGGTGTCTATGGCTACACCTTC. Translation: CASSLSTVRQGVYGYTF.

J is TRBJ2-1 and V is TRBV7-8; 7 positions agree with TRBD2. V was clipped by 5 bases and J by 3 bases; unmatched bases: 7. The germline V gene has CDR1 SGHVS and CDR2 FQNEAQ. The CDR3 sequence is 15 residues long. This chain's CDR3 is CASSRRTRDYNEQFF. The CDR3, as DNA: TGTGCCAGCAGCCGCCGGACTAGGGACTACAATGAGCAGTTCTTC.

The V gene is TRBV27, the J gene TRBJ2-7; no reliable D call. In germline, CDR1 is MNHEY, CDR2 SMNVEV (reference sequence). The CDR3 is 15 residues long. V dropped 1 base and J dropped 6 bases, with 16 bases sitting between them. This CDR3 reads CASSLWARPLSEQYF. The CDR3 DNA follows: TGTGCCAGCAGTTTATGGGCTAGGCCGTTATCCGAGCAGTACTTC.

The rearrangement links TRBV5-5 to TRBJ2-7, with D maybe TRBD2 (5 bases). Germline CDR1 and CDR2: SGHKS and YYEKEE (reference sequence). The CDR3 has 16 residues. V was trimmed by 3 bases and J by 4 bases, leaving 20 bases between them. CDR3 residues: CASSSVFGTRMYEQYF. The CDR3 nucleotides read TGTGCCAGCAGCTCGGTGTTCGGAACTAGGATGTACGAGCAGTACTTC. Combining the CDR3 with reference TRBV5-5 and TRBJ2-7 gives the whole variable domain DAGVTQSPTHLIKTRGQQVTLRCSPISGHKSVSWYQQVLGQGPQFIFQYYEKEERGRGNFPDRFSARQFPNYSSELNVNALLLGDSALYLCASSSVFGTRMYEQYFGPGTRLTVT.

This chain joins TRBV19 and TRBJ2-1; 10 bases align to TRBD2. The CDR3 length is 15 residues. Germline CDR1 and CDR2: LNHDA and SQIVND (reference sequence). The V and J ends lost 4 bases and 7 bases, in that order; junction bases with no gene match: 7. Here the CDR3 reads CASSTKREGKNEQFF. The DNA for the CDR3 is TGTGCCAGTAGTACCAAGCGGGAGGGCAAGAATGAGCAGTTCTTC.

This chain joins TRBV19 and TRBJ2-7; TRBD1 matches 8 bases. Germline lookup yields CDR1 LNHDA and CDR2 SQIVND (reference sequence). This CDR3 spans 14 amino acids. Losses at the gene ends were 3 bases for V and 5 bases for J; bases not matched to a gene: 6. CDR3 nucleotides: TGTGCCAGTAGTATCCGGACAGGGCAACACGAGCAGTACTTC. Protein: CASSIRTGQHEQYF.

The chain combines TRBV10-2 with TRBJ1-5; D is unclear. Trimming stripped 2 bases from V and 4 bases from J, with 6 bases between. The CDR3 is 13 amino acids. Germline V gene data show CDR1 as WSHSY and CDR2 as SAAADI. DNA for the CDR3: TGCGCCAGCAGTGAGGTGGGAAATCAGCCCCAGCATTTT. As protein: CASSEVGNQPQHF.

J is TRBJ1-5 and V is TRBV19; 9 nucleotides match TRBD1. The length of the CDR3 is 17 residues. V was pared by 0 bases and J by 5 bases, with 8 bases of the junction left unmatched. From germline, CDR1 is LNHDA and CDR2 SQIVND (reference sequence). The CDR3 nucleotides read TGTGCCAGTAGTATAGAGCTGGACAGGGGACCTCATCAGCCCCAGCATTTT. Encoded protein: CASSIELDRGPHQPQHF.

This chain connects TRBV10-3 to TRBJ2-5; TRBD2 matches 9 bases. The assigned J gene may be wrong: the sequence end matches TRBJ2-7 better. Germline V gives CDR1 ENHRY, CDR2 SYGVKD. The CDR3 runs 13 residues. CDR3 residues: CAIMGSGGYEQYF. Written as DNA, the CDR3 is TGTGCCATCATGGGTAGCGGGGGTTACGAGCAGTACTTC.

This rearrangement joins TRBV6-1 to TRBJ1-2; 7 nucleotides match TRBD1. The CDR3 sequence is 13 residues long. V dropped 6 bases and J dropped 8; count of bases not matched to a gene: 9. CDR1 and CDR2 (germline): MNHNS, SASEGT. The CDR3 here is CASRSGQSTGYTF. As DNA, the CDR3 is TGTGCCAGCAGGTCGGGACAGTCGACGGGCTACACCTTC.

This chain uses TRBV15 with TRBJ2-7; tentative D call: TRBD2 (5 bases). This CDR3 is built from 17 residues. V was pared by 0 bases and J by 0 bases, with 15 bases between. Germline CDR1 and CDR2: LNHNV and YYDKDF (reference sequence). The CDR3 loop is CATSRDRGLRLSYEQYF. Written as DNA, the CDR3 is TGTGCCACCAGCAGAGATCGAGGGCTACGACTCTCCTACGAGCAGTACTTC.

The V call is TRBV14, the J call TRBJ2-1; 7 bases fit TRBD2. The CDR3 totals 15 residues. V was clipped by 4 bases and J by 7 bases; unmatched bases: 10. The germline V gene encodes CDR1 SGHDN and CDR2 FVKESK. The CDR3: CASSRLSGVGNEQFF. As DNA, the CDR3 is TGTGCCAGCAGCCGGTTGAGCGGGGTGGGGAATGAGCAGTTCTTC.

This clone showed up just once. CDR3 in amino acids: CASSLATDSYEQYF. DNA for the CDR3: TGCGCCAGCAGCCTGGCGACAGACTCCTACGAGCAGTACTTC. The V gene is TRBV5-1, the J gene TRBJ2-7; D is possibly TRBD1 (5 bases). The V gene lost 4 bases and the J gene lost 0 bases, with 11 bases spanning the gap. The V gene's germline CDR1 is SGHRS and CDR2 YFSETQ. This CDR3 spans 14 amino acids. Full variable domain (remainder filled in from reference TRBV5-1 and TRBJ2-7): KAGVTQTPRYLIKTRGQQVTLSCSPISGHRSVSWYQQTPGQGLQFLFEYFSETQRNKGNFPGRFSGRQFSNSRSEMNVSTLELGDSALYLCASSLATDSYEQYFGPGTRLTVT.